This TCR beta chain was documented in a study of T-cell reconstitution after alpha-beta-depleted transplantation in children. Study results and caveats: Among T cells one year after transplant, newly produced cells accounted for most counts and diversity. From surviving recipient T cells and thymic progenitors came the high day-60 TCRbeta diversity observed in some patients.

As concerns this clonotype: Its antigen is currently unknown.

CDR3 length: 14 amino acids. CDR1 DFQATT and CDR2 SNEGSKA come from the germline V gene (reference sequence). V was shortened by 0 bases and J by 1 base, with 9 bases between the two germline ends. Researchers prepared the TCRbeta library using unique molecular identifiers, the study reports. TCRdb redid the calling of the PCR reads with MiXCR, one entry per CDR3 protein. The sample lists 800,000 to 1,000,000 distinct CDR3 sequences, roughly 31% seen once, with over 25% in the top ten. This chain links TRBV20-1 with TRBJ1-1; D is perhaps TRBD1 (6 bases). Source: PBMCs, mostly from graft donor cells, taken 360 days after TCRalphabeta/CD19-depleted stem cell transplant. This sequence was found in a boy younger than two who had a stem cell transplant for SCID, so the T cells may come from the graft donor. In DNA, the CDR3 is TGCAGTGCTAGAGATCGGGGGGCGAACACTGAAGCTTTCTTT. It specifies CSARDRGANTEAFF.